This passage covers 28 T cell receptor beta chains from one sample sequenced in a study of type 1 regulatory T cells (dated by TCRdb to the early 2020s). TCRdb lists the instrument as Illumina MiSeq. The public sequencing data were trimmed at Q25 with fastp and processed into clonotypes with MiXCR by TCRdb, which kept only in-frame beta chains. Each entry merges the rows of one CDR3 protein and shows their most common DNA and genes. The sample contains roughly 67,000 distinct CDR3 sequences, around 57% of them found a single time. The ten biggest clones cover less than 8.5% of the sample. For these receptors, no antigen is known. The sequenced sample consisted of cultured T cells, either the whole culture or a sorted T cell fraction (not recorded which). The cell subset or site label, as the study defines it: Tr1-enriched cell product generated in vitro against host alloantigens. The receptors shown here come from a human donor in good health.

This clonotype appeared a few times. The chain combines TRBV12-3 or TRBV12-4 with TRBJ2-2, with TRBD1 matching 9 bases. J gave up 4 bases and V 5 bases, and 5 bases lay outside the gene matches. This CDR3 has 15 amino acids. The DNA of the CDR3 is TGTGCCAGCAGTGTGGGACAGGGCAGCACCGGGGAGCTGTTTTTT. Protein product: CASSVGQGSTGELFF.

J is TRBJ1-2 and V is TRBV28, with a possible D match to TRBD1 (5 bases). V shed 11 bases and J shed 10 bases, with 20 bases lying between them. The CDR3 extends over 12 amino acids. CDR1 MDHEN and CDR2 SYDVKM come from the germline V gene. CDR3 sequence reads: CASLGRVENYTF. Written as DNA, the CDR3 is TGTGCCTCCCTGGGCAGGGTTGAGAACTACACCTTC.

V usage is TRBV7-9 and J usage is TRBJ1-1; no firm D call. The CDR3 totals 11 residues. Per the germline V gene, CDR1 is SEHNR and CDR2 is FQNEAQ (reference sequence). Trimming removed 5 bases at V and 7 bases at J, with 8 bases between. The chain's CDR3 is CASSRDGEAFF. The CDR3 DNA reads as TGTGCCAGCAGCCGAGACGGTGAAGCTTTCTTT.

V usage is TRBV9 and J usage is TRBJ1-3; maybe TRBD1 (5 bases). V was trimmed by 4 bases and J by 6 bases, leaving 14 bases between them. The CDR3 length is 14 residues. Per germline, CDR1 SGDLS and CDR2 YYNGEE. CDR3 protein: CASSLLGQTNTIYF. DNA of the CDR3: TGTGCCAGCAGCCTTCTGGGGCAGACAAACACCATATATTTT.

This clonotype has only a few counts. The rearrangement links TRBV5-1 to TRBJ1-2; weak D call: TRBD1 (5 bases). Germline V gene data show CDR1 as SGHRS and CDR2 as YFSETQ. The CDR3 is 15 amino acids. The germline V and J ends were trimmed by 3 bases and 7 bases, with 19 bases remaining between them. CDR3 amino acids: CASSSLEGEYGGYTF. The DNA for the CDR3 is TGCGCCAGCAGCTCGCTCGAAGGGGAATATGGTGGCTACACCTTC.

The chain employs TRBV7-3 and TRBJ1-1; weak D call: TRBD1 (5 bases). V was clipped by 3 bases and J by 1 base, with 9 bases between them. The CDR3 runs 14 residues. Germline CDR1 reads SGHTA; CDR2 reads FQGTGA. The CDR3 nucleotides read TGTGCCAGCAGCTTGGGACCGGGGAACACTGAAGCTTTCTTT. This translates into CASSLGPGNTEAFF.

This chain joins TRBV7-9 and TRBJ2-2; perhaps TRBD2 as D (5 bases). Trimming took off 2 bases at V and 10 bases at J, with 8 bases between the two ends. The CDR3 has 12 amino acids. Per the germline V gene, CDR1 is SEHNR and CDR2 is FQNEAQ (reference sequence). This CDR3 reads CASSLRLAELFF. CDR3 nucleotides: TGTGCCAGCAGCTTAAGGCTAGCGGAGCTGTTTTTT.

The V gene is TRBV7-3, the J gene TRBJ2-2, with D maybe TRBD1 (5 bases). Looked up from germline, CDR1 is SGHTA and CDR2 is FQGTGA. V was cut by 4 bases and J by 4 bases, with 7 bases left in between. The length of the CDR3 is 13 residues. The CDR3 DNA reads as TGTGCCAGCAGCTCCAGGGCCACCGGGGAGCTGTTTTTT. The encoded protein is CASSSRATGELFF.

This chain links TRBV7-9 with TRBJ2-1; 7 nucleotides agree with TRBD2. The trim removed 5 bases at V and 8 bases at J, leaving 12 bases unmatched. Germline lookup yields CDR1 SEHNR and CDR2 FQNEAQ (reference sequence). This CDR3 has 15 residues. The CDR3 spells CASSLDPGLQDEQFF. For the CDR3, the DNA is TGTGCCAGCAGCCTAGACCCGGGACTACAGGATGAGCAGTTCTTC.

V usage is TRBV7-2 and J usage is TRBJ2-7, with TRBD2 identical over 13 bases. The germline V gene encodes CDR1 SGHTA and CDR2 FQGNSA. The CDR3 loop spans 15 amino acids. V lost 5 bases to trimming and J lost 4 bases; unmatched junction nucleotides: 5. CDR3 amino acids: CASSPGTSGIYEQYF. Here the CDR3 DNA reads TGTGCCAGCAGCCCCGGGACTAGCGGGATATACGAGCAGTACTTC.

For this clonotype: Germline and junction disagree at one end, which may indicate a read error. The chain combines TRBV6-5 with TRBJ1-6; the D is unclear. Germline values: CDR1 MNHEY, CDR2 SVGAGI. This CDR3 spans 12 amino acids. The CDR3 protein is CASSYLDSPLHF. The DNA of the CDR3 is TGTGCCAGCAGTTACTTGGATTCACCTCTCCACTTT.

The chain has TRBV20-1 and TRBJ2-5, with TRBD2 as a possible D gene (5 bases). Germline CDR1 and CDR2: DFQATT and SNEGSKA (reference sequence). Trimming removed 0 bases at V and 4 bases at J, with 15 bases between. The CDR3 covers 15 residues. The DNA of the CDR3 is TGCAGTGCTAGAGATTGGAGGTACGGCGGAGAGACCCAGTACTTC. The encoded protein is CSARDWRYGGETQYF.

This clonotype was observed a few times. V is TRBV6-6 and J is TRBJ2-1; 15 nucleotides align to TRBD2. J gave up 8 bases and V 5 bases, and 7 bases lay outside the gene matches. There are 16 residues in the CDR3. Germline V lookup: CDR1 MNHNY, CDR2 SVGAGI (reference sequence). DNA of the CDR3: TGTGCCAGCAGTCGGACTAGCGGGAGGGCCATCGATGAGCAGTTCTTC. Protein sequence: CASSRTSGRAIDEQFF.

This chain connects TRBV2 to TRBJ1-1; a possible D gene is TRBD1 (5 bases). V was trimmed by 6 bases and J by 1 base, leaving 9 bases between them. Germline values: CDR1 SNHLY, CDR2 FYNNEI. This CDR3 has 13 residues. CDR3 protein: CASSWGTNTEAFF. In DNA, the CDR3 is TGTGCCAGCAGCTGGGGGACGAACACTGAAGCTTTCTTT.

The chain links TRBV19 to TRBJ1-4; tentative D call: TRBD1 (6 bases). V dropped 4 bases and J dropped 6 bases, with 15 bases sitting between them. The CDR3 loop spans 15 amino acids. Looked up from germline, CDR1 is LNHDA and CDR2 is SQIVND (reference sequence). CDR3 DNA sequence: TGTGCCAGTAGTACCTACAGGGCCGGAGATGAAAAACTGTTTTTT. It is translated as CASSTYRAGDEKLFF.

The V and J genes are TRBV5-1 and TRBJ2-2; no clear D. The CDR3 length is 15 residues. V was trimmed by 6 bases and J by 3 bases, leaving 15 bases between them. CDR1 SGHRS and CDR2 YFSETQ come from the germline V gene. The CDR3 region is CASTPGGQYTGELFF. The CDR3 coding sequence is TGCGCCAGCACCCCCGGTGGCCAGTACACCGGGGAGCTGTTTTTT.

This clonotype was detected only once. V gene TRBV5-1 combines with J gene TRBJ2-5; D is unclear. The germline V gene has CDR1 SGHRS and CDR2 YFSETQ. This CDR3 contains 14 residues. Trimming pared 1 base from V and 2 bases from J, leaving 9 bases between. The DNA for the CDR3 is TGCGCCAGCAGCTTGAGTGTCAGTCAAGAGACCCAGTACTTC. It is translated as CASSLSVSQETQYF.

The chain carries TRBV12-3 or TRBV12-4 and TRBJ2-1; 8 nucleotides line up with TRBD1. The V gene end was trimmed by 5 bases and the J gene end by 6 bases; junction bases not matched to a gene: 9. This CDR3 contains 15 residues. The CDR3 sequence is CASSPRTGNLNEQFF. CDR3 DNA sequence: TGTGCCAGCAGTCCACGGACAGGGAACCTCAATGAGCAGTTCTTC.

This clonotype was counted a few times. The CDR3 reads CASTSAGTAQETQYF. The CDR3, as DNA: TGTGCCAGCACTTCCGCAGGGACAGCCCAAGAGACCCAGTACTTC. J is TRBJ2-5 and V is TRBV28; 7 bases match TRBD1. V lost 7 bases, J lost 1 base, and 9 bases stayed unmatched. CDR1 and CDR2 (germline): MDHEN, SYDVKM. The CDR3 loop spans 15 amino acids.

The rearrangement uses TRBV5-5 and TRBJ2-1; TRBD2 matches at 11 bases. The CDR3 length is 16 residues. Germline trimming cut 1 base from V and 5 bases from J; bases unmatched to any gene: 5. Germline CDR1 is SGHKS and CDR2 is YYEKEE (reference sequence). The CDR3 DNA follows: TGTGCCAGCAGCTTGCCCGGACTAGCGGGTAACAATGAGCAGTTCTTC. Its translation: CASSLPGLAGNNEQFF.

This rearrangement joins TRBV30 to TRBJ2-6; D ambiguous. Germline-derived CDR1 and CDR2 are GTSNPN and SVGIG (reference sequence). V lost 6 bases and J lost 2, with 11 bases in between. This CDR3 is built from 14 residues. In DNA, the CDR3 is TGTGCCTGCCCGCAAATCACTGGGGCCAACGTCCTGACTTTC. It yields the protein CACPQITGANVLTF.

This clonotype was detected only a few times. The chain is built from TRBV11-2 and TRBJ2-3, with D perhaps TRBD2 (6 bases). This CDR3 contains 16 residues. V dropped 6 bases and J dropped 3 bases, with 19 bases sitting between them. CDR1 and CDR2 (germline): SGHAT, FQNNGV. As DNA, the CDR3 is TGTGCCAGCAGTCGTATGGGGGGACCCTTGACAGATACGCAGTATTTT. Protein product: CASSRMGGPLTDTQYF. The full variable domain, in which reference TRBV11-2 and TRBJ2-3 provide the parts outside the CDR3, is EAGVAQSPRYKIIEKRQSVAFWCNPISGHATLYWYQQILGQGPKLLIQFQNNGVVDDSQLPKDRFSAERLKGVDSTLKIQPAKLEDSAVYLCASSRMGGPLTDTQYFGPGTRLTVL.

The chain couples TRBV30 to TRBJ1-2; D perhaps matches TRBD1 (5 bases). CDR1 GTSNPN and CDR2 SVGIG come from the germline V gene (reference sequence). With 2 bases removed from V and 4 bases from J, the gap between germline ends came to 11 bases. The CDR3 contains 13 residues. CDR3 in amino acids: CAWSFRDGYGYTF. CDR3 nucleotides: TGTGCCTGGAGTTTCCGGGACGGCTATGGCTACACCTTC.

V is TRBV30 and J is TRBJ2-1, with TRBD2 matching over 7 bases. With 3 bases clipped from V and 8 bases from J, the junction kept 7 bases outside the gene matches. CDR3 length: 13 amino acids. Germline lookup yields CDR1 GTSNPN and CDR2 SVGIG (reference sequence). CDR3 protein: CAWSAGVVDEQFF. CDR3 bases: TGTGCCTGGAGCGCGGGAGTTGTCGATGAGCAGTTCTTC.

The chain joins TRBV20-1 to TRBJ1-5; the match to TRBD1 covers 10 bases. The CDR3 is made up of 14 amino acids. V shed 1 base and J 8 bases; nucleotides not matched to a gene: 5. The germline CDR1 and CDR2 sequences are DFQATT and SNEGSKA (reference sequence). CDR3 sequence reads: CSARVSGTGEPQHF. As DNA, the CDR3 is TGCAGTGCTAGAGTCTCCGGGACAGGGGAGCCCCAGCATTTT.

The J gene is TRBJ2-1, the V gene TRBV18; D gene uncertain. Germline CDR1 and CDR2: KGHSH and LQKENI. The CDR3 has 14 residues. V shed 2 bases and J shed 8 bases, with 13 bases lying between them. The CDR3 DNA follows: TGTGCCAGCTCACCAATAACGGCCGACGATGAGCAGTTCTTC. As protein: CASSPITADDEQFF.

The CDR3 DNA follows: TGTGCCACCAGTGGTGCGGACGGAAACACAGATACGCAGTATTTT. It is translated as CATSGADGNTDTQYF. The chain is built from TRBV24-1 and TRBJ2-3; D gene uncertain. Germline CDR1 and CDR2: KGHDR and SFDVKD. The germline V and J ends were trimmed by 5 bases and 2 bases, with 13 bases remaining between them. The CDR3 extends over 15 amino acids.

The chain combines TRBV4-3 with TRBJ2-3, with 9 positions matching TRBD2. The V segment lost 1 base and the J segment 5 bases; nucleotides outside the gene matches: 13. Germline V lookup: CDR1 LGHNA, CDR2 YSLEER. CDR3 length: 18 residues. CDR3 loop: CASSQGSHGGRAGDTQYF. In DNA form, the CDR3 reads TGCGCCAGCAGCCAAGGGTCCCATGGCGGGAGGGCCGGAGATACGCAGTATTTT.